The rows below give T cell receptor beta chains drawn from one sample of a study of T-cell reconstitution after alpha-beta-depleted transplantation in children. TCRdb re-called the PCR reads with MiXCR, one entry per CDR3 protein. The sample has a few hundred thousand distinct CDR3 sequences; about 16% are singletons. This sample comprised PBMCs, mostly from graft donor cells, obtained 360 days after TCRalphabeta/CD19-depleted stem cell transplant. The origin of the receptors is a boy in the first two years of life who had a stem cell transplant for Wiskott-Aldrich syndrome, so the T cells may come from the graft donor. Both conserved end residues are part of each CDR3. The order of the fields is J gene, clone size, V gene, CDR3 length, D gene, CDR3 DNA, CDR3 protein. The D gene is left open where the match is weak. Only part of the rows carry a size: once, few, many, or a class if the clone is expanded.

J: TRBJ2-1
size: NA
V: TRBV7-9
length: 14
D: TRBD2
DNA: TGTGCCAGCAGCTTCGTCGGGACTACCAATGAGCAGTTCTTC
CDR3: CASSFVGTTNEQFF

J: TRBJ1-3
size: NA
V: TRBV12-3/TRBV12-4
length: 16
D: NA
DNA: TGTGCCAGCAGTTTAGGAAGCTTTACCTCTGGAAACACCATATATTTT
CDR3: CASSLGSFTSGNTIYF

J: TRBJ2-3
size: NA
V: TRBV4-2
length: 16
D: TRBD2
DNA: TGTGCCAGCAGCCAAGCCACCGGGACTACGACAGATACGCAGTATTTT
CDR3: CASSQATGTTTDTQYF

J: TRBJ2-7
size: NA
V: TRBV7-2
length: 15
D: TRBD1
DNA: TGTGCCTGCAGCTTAGTCTGGCAGGGGGCGAACGAGCAGTACTTC
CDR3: CACSLVWQGANEQYF

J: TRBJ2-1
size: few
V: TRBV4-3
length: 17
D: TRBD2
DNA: TGCGCCAGCAGCCAGTTAAGCGGGAGGGCCGTCTACAATGAGCAGTTCTTC
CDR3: CASSQLSGRAVYNEQFF

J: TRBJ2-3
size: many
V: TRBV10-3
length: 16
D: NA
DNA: TGTGCCATCAGACCAACGAAGGGGGGGACGACAGATACGCAGTATTTT
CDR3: CAIRPTKGGTTDTQYF

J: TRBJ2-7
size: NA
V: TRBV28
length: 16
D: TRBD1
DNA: TGTGCCAGCAGTTTACTACCGGGACAGATTAACTACGAGCAGTACTTC
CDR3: CASSLLPGQINYEQYF

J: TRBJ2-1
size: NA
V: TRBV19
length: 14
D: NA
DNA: TGTGCCAGTAGTATGGGGACCTTATGGGGTGAGCAGTTCTTC
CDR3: CASSMGTLWGEQFF

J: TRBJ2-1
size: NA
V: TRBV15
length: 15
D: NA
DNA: TGTGCCACCAGCAGAGTAGGCGGGATAAGCAATGAGCAGTTCTTC
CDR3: CATSRVGGISNEQFF

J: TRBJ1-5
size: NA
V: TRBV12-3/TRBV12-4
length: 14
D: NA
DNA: TGTGCCAGCAGTTTAGAGACATGGAATCAGCCCCAGCATTTT
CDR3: CASSLETWNQPQHF

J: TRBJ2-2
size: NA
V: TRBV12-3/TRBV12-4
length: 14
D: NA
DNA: TGTGCCAGCAGGGTTCTAGCGAGAACCGGGGAGCTGTTTTTT
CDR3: CASRVLARTGELFF

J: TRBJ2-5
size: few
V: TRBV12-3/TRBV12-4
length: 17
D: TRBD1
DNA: TGTGCCAGCAGTTTAGCGCGATACAGGGGCATATCGGAGACCCAGTACTTC
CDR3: CASSLARYRGISETQYF

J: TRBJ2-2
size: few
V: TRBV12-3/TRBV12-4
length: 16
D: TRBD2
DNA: TGTGCCAGCGAGCCCGAAGCGGGAGAGTACACCGGGGAGCTGTTTTTT
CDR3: CASEPEAGEYTGELFF

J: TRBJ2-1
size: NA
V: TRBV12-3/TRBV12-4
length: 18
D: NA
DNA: TGTACCAGCAGTTTTCGGGCAACTGGGGGGACCTCCTACAATGAGCAGTTCTTC
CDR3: CTSSFRATGGTSYNEQFF

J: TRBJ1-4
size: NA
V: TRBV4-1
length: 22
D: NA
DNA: TGCGCCAGCAGCCAAGATGCCGGACAGCGACCGAGAGTTCTTGCAACTAATGAAAAACTGTTTTTT
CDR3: CASSQDAGQRPRVLATNEKLFF

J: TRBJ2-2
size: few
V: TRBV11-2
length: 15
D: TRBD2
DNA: TGTGCCAGCAGCTTAGCTGGGACTAGCACCGGGGAGCTGTTTTTT
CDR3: CASSLAGTSTGELFF

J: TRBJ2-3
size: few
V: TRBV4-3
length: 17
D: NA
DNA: TGCGCCAGCAGCCAAGATAGGGGATCTGTTAACAGAGATACGCAGTATTTT
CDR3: CASSQDRGSVNRDTQYF

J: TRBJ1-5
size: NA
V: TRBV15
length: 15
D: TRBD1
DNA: TGTGCCACCAGCAGAGAGGACAGGGGCAATCAGCCCCAGCATTTT
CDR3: CATSREDRGNQPQHF

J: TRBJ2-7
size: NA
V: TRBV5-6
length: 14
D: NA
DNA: TGTGCCAGCAGCCGGACTTGGACAGTCTACGAGCAGTACTTC
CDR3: CASSRTWTVYEQYF

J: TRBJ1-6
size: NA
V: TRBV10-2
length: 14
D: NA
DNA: TGCGCCAGCAGTGATAATCCTAGGAATTCACCCCTCCACTTT
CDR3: CASSDNPRNSPLHF

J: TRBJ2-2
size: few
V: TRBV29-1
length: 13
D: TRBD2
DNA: TGCAGCGTTGAGGGAGGGGACACCGGGGAGCTGTTTTTT
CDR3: CSVEGGDTGELFF

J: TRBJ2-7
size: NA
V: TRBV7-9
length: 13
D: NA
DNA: TGTGCCAGCAGCTCGGACACGCTCTACGAGCAGTACTTC
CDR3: CASSSDTLYEQYF

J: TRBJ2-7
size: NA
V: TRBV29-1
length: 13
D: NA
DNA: TGCAGCGTTGAAGTGGATCTCACCTACGAGCAGTACTTC
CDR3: CSVEVDLTYEQYF

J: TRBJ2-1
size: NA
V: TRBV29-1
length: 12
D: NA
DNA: TGCAGCGTTGAAATGGACTCTTGGGAGCAGTTCTTC
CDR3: CSVEMDSWEQFF

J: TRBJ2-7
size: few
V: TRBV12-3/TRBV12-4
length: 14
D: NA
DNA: TGTGCCAGCAGCCCGACTAGGCCCGGTTTCGAGCAGTACTTC
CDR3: CASSPTRPGFEQYF

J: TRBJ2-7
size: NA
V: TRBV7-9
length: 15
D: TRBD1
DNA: TGTGCCAGCAGCCCCCGGACAGGGGAGGGATACGAGCAGTACTTC
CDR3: CASSPRTGEGYEQYF

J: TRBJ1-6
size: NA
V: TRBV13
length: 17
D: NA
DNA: TGTGCCAGCAGCTTACGTGACAGGAGCTCCTATAATTCACCCCTCCACTTT
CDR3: CASSLRDRSSYNSPLHF

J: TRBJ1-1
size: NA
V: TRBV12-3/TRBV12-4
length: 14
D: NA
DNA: TGTGCCAGCAGTTCCGGACCCCCAGGGACTGAAGCTTTCTTT
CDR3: CASSSGPPGTEAFF

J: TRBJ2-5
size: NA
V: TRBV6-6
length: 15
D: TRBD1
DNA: TGTGCCAGCAGTTACCAGGACAGGTTCCAAGAGACCCAGTACTTC
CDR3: CASSYQDRFQETQYF

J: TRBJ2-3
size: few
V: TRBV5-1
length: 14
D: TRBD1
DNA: TGCGCCAGCAGCTTGGACAGGGGGAGGCATACGCAGTATTTT
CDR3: CASSLDRGRHTQYF

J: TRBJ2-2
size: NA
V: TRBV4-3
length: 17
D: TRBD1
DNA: TGCGCCAGCAGCCAACCCACCGGGACAGGGAAGAACGGGGAGCTGTTTTTT
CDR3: CASSQPTGTGKNGELFF

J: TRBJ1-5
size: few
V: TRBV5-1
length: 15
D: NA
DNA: TGCGCCAGCAGCTTGGAGGGGGGCCGCAATCAGCCCCAGCATTTT
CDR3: CASSLEGGRNQPQHF

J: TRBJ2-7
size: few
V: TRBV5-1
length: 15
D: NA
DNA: TGCGCCAGCAGCTACGAAGCCATTCCAACCTACGAGCAGTACTTC
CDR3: CASSYEAIPTYEQYF

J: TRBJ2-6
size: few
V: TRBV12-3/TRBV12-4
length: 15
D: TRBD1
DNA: TGTGCCAGCAGATCCGACAGGGCCGGGGCCAACGTCCTGACTTTC
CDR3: CASRSDRAGANVLTF

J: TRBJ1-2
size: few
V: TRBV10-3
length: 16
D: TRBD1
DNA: TGTGCCACCGAGGGACAGGGGGCCGCCCACAACTATGGCTACACCTTC
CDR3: CATEGQGAAHNYGYTF

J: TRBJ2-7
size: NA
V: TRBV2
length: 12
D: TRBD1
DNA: TGTGCCAACTCCGGACAGGACCCCGAGCAGTACTTC
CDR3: CANSGQDPEQYF

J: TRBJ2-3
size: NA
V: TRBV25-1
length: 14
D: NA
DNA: TGTGCCAGCAGTGAATTGCTGGGCACAGATACGCAGTATTTT
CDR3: CASSELLGTDTQYF

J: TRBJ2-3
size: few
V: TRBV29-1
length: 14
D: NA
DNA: TGCAGCGCCGCGGCGTCGTTTAGCACAGATACGCAGTATTTT
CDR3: CSAAASFSTDTQYF

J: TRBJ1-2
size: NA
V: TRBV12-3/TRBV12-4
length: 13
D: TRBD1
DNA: TGTGCCAGCAGGGGACAGGGGTTCTATGGCTACACCTTC
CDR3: CASRGQGFYGYTF

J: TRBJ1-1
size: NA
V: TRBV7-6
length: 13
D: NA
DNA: TGTGCCAGCAGCTTAGGAGCCTACACTGAAGCTTTCTTT
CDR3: CASSLGAYTEAFF

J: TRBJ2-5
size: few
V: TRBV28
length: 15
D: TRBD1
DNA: TGTGCCAGCAGACAAGCAGACAGGGTCCAAGAGACCCAGTACTTC
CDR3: CASRQADRVQETQYF

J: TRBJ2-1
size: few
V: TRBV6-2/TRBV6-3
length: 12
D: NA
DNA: TGTGCCAGCAGTTACTGGGGGGATGAGCAGTTCTTC
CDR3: CASSYWGDEQFF

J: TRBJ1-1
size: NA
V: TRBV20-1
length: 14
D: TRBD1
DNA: TGCAGTGCTAGAAAAACACAGGGGGAGGCTGAAGCTTTCTTT
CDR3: CSARKTQGEAEAFF

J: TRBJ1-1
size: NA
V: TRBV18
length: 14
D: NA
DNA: TGTGCCAGCTCACCACCGGCAGGCAGCACTGAAGCTTTCTTT
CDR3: CASSPPAGSTEAFF

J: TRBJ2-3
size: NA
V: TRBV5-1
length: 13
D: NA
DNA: TGCGCCAGCAGCTTGGATAACACAGATACGCAGTATTTT
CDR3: CASSLDNTDTQYF

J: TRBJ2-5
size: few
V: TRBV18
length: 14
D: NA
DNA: TGTGCCAGCTCACCACTCAGGGGAGTAGAGACCCAGTACTTC
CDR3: CASSPLRGVETQYF

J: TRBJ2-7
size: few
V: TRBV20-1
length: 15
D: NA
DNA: TGCAGTGCTAGAGACCTCAGGGGAAGCTCCTACGTCCAGTACTTC
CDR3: CSARDLRGSSYVQYF

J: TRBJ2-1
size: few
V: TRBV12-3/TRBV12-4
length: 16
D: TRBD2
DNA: TGTGCCAGCAGCTCCCGACTAGCGGGACGGAGTAATGAGCAGTTCTTC
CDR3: CASSSRLAGRSNEQFF

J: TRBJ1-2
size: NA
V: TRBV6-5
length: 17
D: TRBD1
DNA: TGTGCCAGCAGTTACTCGAGCCGGGACAGTCGTAACTATGGCTACACCTTC
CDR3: CASSYSSRDSRNYGYTF

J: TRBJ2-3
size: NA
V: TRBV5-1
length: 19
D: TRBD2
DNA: TGCGCCAGCAGCTGGGGGACTAGCGGGAGCTTTCCCTGGGCAGATACGCAGTATTTT
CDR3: CASSWGTSGSFPWADTQYF

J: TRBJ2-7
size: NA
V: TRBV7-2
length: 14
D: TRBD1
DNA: TGTGCCAGCAGCGAACAGGGGAACTCCTACGAGCAGTACTTC
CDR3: CASSEQGNSYEQYF

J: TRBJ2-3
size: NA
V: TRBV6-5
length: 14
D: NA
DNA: TGTGCCAGCAGTTGGGGCGCACTCACAGATACGCAGTATTTT
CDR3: CASSWGALTDTQYF